This is a list of T cell receptor beta chains from one sample in a study of blood T cell repertoires in COVID-19. Profiled with immunoSEQ multiplex PCR; TCRdb holds only in-frame clones, not every one. The repertoire holds around 180,000 clones, with roughly 79% as singletons. Sequences were obtained from peripheral blood. Receptor source: a man in his 60s with active or convalescent COVID-19. Each CDR3 is given with its conserved first and last residue. Each record gives: J gene, D gene, V gene, clone size, CDR3 DNA, CDR3 protein. D genes are given only for firm matches. A clone size is listed for some rows: how often the clone was seen (once, few, many), or a class if it is expanded.

j_gene: TRBJ1-1; d_gene: -; v_gene: TRBV28; abundance: -; CDR3nt: TGTGCCAGCAGTTTATGGGGGGCGTCGCCTGAAGCTTTCTTT; CDR3aa: CASSLWGASPEAFF
j_gene: TRBJ1-1; d_gene: TRBD1; v_gene: TRBV5-1; abundance: -; CDR3nt: TGCGCCAGCAGCTTGCCCGGGACAGGAGCCGAAGCTTTCTTT; CDR3aa: CASSLPGTGAEAFF
j_gene: TRBJ1-6; d_gene: -; v_gene: TRBV5-5; abundance: -; CDR3nt: TGTGCCAGCAGCTTGGGACACTTTTTGAATTCACCCCTCCACTTT; CDR3aa: CASSLGHFLNSPLHF
j_gene: TRBJ1-2; d_gene: -; v_gene: TRBV27; abundance: -; CDR3nt: TGTGCCAGCCGGGGGTTTTATGGCTACACCTTC; CDR3aa: CASRGFYGYTF
j_gene: TRBJ1-4; d_gene: TRBD1; v_gene: TRBV19; abundance: few; CDR3nt: TGTGCCAGTAGTACCCGAAGGACAGGTACTAATGAAAAACTGTTTTTT; CDR3aa: CASSTRRTGTNEKLFF
j_gene: TRBJ2-3; d_gene: TRBD2; v_gene: TRBV6-5; abundance: -; CDR3nt: TGTGCCAGCACCTTATCGACTAGCGGGACAGATACGCAGTATTTT; CDR3aa: CASTLSTSGTDTQYF
j_gene: TRBJ1-2; d_gene: -; v_gene: TRBV9; abundance: -; CDR3nt: TGTGCCAGCAGCGTAGCCGAGGGAGGCAGACCCCCAGTTGGCTACACCTTC; CDR3aa: CASSVAEGGRPPVGYTF
j_gene: TRBJ1-2; d_gene: -; v_gene: TRBV29-1; abundance: -; CDR3nt: TGCAGCATCGGGGGCTACACCTTC; CDR3aa: CSIGGYTF
j_gene: TRBJ2-7; d_gene: -; v_gene: TRBV6-5; abundance: -; CDR3nt: TGTGCCAGCAGTTACGCGGGACCCTCCTACGAGCAGTACTTC; CDR3aa: CASSYAGPSYEQYF
j_gene: TRBJ2-7; d_gene: -; v_gene: TRBV19; abundance: -; CDR3nt: TGTGCCAGTAGTATATCGGACAGCGTACTGACCTACGAGCAGTACTTC; CDR3aa: CASSISDSVLTYEQYF
j_gene: TRBJ2-3; d_gene: -; v_gene: TRBV9; abundance: -; CDR3nt: TGTGCCAGCAGCGTAGTGGACAGACTAAGCACAGATACGCAGTATTTT; CDR3aa: CASSVVDRLSTDTQYF
j_gene: TRBJ2-7; d_gene: -; v_gene: TRBV19; abundance: -; CDR3nt: TGTGCCAGTAGTAGAGGCTACGAGCAGTACTTC; CDR3aa: CASSRGYEQYF
j_gene: TRBJ1-3; d_gene: -; v_gene: TRBV5-6; abundance: few; CDR3nt: TGTGCCAGCAGCTCAGGGTTCTCTGGAAACACCATATATTTT; CDR3aa: CASSSGFSGNTIYF
j_gene: TRBJ1-5; d_gene: -; v_gene: TRBV23-1; abundance: -; CDR3nt: TGCGCCAGCAGTCAATCGATAGGGGACAAACTAAGCAATCAGCCCCAGCATTTT; CDR3aa: CASSQSIGDKLSNQPQHF
j_gene: TRBJ1-4; d_gene: TRBD1; v_gene: TRBV18; abundance: -; CDR3nt: TGTGCCAGCTCGGAACAGGGGACTAATGAAAAACTGTTTTTT; CDR3aa: CASSEQGTNEKLFF
j_gene: TRBJ2-2; d_gene: -; v_gene: TRBV11-2; abundance: -; CDR3nt: TGTGCCAGCAGCTTAGTACTTGCTGGAGCGAACACCGGGGAGCTGTTTTTT; CDR3aa: CASSLVLAGANTGELFF
j_gene: TRBJ2-7; d_gene: -; v_gene: TRBV9; abundance: -; CDR3nt: TGTGCCAGCAGCGGCGGAGTGGGGTACAGGGCGACCTACGAGCAGTACTTC; CDR3aa: CASSGGVGYRATYEQYF
j_gene: TRBJ2-1; d_gene: TRBD2; v_gene: TRBV12-5; abundance: -; CDR3nt: TGTGCTAGTGGTTCATCCCTGGGACTAGCGGTAAATAATGAGCAGTTCTTC; CDR3aa: CASGSSLGLAVNNEQFF
j_gene: TRBJ1-1; d_gene: -; v_gene: TRBV7-9; abundance: -; CDR3nt: TGTGCCAGCAGCTTGGGACTGAACCCGTGGGACGCTGAAGCTTTCTTT; CDR3aa: CASSLGLNPWDAEAFF
j_gene: TRBJ2-3; d_gene: TRBD1; v_gene: TRBV4-2; abundance: -; CDR3nt: TGTGCCAGCAGCCAAGATCGGGGGACAGGAGCCCCTAGCACAGATACGCAGTATTTT; CDR3aa: CASSQDRGTGAPSTDTQYF